The clone carrying this T cell receptor beta chain appeared a few times. Profiled with immunoSEQ multiplex PCR; TCRdb holds only in-frame clones, not every one. The sample records approximately 170,000 clones, 85% to 95% being singletons. Trimming took off 3 bases at V and 6 bases at J, with 19 bases between the two ends. Germline V lookup: CDR1 SGHTA, CDR2 FQGNSA. The CDR3 runs to 16 residues. These data are taken from a study of T cell responses to AZD1222 COVID-19 vaccine. For the study at large: Pooled together were second doses at about 4 or about 12 weeks.

The TCR comes from an adult in good health. The chain has TRBV7-2 and TRBJ2-3; TRBD2 might be the D (5 bases). This specimen consisted of peripheral blood, obtained on day 0 of AZD1222 vaccination. The CDR3 DNA follows: TGTGCCAGCAGCTTCGGGCGGAGGTTAACGGCGGATACGCAGTATTTT. Translation gives CASSFGRRLTADTQYF.